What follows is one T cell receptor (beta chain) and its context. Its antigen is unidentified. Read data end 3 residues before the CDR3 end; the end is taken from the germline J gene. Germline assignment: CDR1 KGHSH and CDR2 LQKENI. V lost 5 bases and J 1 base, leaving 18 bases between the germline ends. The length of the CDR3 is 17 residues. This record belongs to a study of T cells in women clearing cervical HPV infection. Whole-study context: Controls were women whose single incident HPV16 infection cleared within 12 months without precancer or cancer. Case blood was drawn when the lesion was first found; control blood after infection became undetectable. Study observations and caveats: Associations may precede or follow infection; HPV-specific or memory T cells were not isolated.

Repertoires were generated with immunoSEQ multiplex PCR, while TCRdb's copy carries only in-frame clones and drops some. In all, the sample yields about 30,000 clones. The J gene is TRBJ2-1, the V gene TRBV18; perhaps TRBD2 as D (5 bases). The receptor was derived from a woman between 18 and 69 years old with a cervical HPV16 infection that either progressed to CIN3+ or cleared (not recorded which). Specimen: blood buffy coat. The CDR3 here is CASSSTPAGLSYNEQFF. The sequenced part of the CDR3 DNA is TGTGCCAGCTCATCTACTCCTGCGGGTCTTTCCTACAATGAG.